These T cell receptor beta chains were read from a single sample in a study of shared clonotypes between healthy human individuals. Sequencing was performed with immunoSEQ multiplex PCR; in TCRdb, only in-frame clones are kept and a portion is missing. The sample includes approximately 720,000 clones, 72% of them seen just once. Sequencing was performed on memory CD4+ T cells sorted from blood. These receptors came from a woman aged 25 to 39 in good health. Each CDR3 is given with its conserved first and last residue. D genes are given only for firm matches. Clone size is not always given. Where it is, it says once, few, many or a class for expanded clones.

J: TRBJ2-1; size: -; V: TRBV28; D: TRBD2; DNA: TGTGCCAGCAGAGAATCTAGCGGGAGGGCCTTTGGCGAGCAGTTCTTC; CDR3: CASRESSGRAFGEQFF
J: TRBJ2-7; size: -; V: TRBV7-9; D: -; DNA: TGTGCCAGCAGCCCACTTCAAAACTACGAGCAGTACTTC; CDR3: CASSPLQNYEQYF
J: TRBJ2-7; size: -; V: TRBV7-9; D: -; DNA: TGTGCCAGCCGCGGATACAGGGCCCACGAGCAGTACTTC; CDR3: CASRGYRAHEQYF
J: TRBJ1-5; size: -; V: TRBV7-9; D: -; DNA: TGTGCCAGCAGTCACAACGACAATCAGCCCCAGCATTTT; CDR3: CASSHNDNQPQHF
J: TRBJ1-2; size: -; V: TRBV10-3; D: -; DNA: TGTGCCACCTCGGCCAGTGGAGGTGGCTACACCTTC; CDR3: CATSASGGGYTF
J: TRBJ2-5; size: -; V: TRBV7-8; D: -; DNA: TGTGCCAGCAGCCCCAGGGCGGGAATTGGAGAGACCCAGTACTTC; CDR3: CASSPRAGIGETQYF
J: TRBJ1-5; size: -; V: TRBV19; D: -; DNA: TGTGCCAGTAGTACGACGCCTTTTGAGCCCCAGCATTTT; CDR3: CASSTTPFEPQHF
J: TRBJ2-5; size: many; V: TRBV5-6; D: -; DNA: TGTGCCAGCAGCTTGGTGGGAGCGGACGAGACCCAGTACTTC; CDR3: CASSLVGADETQYF
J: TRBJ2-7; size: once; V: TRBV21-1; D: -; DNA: TGTGCCAGCAGTAACCGGGACGCATCCTACGAGCAGTACTTC; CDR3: CASSNRDASYEQYF
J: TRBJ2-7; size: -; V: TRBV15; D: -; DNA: TGTGCCACCAGCATGCGGGCGGCCCCCTACGAGCAGTACTTC; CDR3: CATSMRAAPYEQYF
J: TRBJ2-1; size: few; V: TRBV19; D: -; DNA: TGTGCCACCAGCAGGATAGAGTACAATGAGCAGTTCTTC; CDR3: CATSRIEYNEQFF
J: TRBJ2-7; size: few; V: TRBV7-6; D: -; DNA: TGTGCCAGCAGCTTAGGGAACAGGGAAAGGTCCTACGAGCAGTACTTC; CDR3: CASSLGNRERSYEQYF
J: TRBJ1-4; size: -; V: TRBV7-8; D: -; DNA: TGTGCCAGCAGCTTAGCGGGGACGGCAACTAATGAAAAACTGTTTTTT; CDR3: CASSLAGTATNEKLFF
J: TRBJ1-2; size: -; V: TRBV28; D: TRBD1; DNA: TGTGCCAGCAGTGGTATACGTAAGGGACAGGGTGAATATGGCTACACCTTC; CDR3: CASSGIRKGQGEYGYTF
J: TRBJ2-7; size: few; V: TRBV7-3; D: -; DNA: TGTGCCAGCAGCCCTCAACCAGGGCAAGAGCAGTACTTC; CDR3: CASSPQPGQEQYF
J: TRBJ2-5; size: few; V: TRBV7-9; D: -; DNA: TGTGCCAGCAGCTCCCCTAGGAGGCTTGAGACCCAGTACTTC; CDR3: CASSSPRRLETQYF
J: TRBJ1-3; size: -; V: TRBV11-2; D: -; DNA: TGTGCCAGCAGGATAACCGGCCCTGGAAACACCATATATTTT; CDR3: CASRITGPGNTIYF
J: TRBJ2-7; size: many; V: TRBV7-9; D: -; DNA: TGTGCCAGCAGCTTAGACACTTTAAGGGGAGAGCAGTACTTC; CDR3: CASSLDTLRGEQYF
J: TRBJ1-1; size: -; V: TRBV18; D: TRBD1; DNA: TGTGCCAGCTCACCAAGTCAGGGGGCAGTTGAAGCTTTCTTT; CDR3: CASSPSQGAVEAFF
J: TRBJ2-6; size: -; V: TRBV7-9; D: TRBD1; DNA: TGTGCCAGCAGCTTAGAAGTTCGGACAGGACTCTCTGGGGCCAACGTCCTGACTTTC; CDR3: CASSLEVRTGLSGANVLTF
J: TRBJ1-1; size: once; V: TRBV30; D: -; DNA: TGTGCCTGGAGTAGCCAGGCGAACACTGAAGCTTTCTTT; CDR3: CAWSSQANTEAFF
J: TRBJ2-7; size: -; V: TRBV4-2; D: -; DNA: TGTGCCAGCAGCCAAGAGGGGGGGCTTTCCTACGAGCAGTACTTC; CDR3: CASSQEGGLSYEQYF
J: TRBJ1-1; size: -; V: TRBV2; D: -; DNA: TGTGCCAGCAGCCGTGGACAGAACACTGAAGCTTTCTTT; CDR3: CASSRGQNTEAFF
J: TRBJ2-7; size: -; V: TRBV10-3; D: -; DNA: TGTGCCATCAGTCAGGCAGGGGAGAACGAGCAGTACTTC; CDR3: CAISQAGENEQYF
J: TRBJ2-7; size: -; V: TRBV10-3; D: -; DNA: TGTGCCATCAGGGGGGACGCGAGCTCCTACGAGCAGTACTTC; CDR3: CAIRGDASSYEQYF
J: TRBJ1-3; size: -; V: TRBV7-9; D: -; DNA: TGTGCCAGCAGCTTAAGACAGGGAAACACCATATATTTT; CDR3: CASSLRQGNTIYF
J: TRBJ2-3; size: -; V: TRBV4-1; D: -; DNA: TGCGCCAGCAGCACCCGGTGGGCTAGCACAGATACGCAGTATTTT; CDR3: CASSTRWASTDTQYF
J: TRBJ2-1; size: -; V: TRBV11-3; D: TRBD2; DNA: TGTGCCAGCAGTAAGGCGATAGCGGGGGCTAATGAGCAGTTCTTC; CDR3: CASSKAIAGANEQFF
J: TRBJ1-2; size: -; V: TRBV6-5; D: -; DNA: TGTGCCAGCAGTTACTCGAAGGGCGGCCTGTATGGCTACACCTTC; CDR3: CASSYSKGGLYGYTF
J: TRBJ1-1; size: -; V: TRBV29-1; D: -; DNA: TGCAGCGTTGTACGGCAACCCCAGACCATGAACACTGAAGCTTTCTTT; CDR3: CSVVRQPQTMNTEAFF
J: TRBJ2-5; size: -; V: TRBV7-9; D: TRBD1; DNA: TGTGCCGGCAGCTCACAGGGGGCCTGGGGAGAGACCCAGTACTTC; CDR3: CAGSSQGAWGETQYF
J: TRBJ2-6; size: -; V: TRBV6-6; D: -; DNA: TGTGCCAGCAGTTACTATGGTGACCCTGGGGCCAACGTCCTGACTTTC; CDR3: CASSYYGDPGANVLTF
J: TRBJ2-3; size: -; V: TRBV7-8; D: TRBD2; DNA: TGTGCCAGCAGCTCTCTCGGATATACTAGCGGGGGCACAGATACGCAGTATTTT; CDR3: CASSSLGYTSGGTDTQYF
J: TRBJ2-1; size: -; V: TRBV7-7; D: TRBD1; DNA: TGTGCCAGCAGCCAAGACAGGGCCGGCAACAATGAGCAGTTCTTC; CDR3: CASSQDRAGNNEQFF
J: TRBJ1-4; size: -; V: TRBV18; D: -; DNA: TGTGCCAGCTCACCGAACCAGGGTAATGAAAAACTGTTTTTT; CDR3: CASSPNQGNEKLFF
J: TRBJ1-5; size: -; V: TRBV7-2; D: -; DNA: TGTGCCAGCAGCTTAGACCGGGATCAGCCCCAGCATTTT; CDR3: CASSLDRDQPQHF
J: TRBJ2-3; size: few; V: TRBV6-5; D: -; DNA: TGTGCCAGCAGTTACAGGGTTTCAGATACGCAGTATTTT; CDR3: CASSYRVSDTQYF
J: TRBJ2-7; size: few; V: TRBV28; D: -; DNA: TGTGCCAGCAGCAGGACCCTAACCTACGAGCAGTACTTC; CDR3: CASSRTLTYEQYF
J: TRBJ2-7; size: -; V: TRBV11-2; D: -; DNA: TGTGCCAGCAGCAGGGGACCTCTGAACTACGAGCAGTACTTC; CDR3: CASSRGPLNYEQYF
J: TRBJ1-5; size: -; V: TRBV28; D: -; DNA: TGTGCCAGCACCCTAGACGGGAATCGCCAGCCCCAGCATTTT; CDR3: CASTLDGNRQPQHF
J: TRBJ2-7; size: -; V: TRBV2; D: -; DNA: TGTGCCAGCAGTGAAATTCGGGCCGAAGCGAGGGAGCAGTACTTC; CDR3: CASSEIRAEAREQYF
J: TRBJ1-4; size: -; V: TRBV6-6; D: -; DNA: TGTGCCAGCACAGCAACCGCAACTAATGAAAAACTGTTTTTT; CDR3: CASTATATNEKLFF
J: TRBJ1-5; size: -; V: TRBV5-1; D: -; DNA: TGCGCCAGCAGCTTGACAGGGAGGTATGATCAGCCCCAGCATTTT; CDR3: CASSLTGRYDQPQHF
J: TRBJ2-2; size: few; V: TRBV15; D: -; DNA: TGTGCCTCCAACCCCAGGGACCTTAACACCGGGGAGCTGTTTTTT; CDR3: CASNPRDLNTGELFF
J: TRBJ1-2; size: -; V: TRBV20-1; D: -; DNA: TGCAGTGCTAGGGAGGGAGGTGACTACACCTTC; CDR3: CSAREGGDYTF
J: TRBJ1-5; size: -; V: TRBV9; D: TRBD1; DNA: TGTGCCAGCAGCGTAGTAGGCCAGGGGGCGATGAACAATCAGCCCCAGCATTTT; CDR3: CASSVVGQGAMNNQPQHF
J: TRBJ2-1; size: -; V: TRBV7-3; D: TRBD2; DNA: TGTGCCAGCAGCTCGCAGGGAGGGAATGAGCAGTTCTTC; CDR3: CASSSQGGNEQFF
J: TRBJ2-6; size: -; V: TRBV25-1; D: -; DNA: TGTGCCAGCTCTGTTTGGGGGGCTGGGGCCAACGTCCTGACTTTC; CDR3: CASSVWGAGANVLTF
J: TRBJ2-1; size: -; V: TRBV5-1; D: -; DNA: TGCGCCAGCAGCTTGGAACCGATGGGTGGCAATGAGCAGTTCTTC; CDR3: CASSLEPMGGNEQFF
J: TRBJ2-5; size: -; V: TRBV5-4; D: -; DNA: TGTGCCAGCAGCCTACCCCAAGAGACCCAGTACTTC; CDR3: CASSLPQETQYF
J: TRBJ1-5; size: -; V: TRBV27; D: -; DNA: TGTGCCAGCATTAGAGCCCAGCCCCAGCATTTT; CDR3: CASIRAQPQHF
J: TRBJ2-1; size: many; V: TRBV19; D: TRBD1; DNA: TGTGCCAGTAGTCCACGGACAGGGATATACAATGAGCAGTTCTTC; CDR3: CASSPRTGIYNEQFF
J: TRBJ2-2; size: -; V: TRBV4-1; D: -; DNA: TGCGCCAGCAGCCAGGGCATTTTTAGACAGGAGTACACCGGGGAGCTGTTTTTT; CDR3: CASSQGIFRQEYTGELFF
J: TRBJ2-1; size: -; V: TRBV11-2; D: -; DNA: TGTGCCAGCAGCTTAGCGGGGACATACAATGAGCAGTTCTTC; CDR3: CASSLAGTYNEQFF
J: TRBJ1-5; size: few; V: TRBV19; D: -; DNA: TGTGCCAGTAGTCCCCGGGACACCCTCGCGAAAAATCAGCCCCAGCATTTT; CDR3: CASSPRDTLAKNQPQHF
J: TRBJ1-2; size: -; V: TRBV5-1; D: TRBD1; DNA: TGCGCCAGCAGGCCTGACAGGGCAGTTCGCTATGGCTACACCTTC; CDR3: CASRPDRAVRYGYTF
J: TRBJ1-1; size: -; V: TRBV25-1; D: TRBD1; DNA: TGTGCCAGCAGTGAATGGGAACAGGGGTTCCCTGAAGCTTTCTTT; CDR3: CASSEWEQGFPEAFF
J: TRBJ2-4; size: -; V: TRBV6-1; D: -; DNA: TGTGCCAGCAGTGAAAAACAGGGAATTACCATTCAGTACTTC; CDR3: CASSEKQGITIQYF
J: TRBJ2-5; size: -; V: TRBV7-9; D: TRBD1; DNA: TGTGCCAGCAGCTTCGGGACAGGGGCACAAGAGACCCAGTACTTC; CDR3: CASSFGTGAQETQYF